The 26 T cell receptor beta chains below were found in one sample sequenced in a study of T cells after yellow fever vaccination. TCRdb independently ran MiXCR on the 5' RACE reads; one entry per CDR3 protein. The sample has about 57,000 distinct CDR3 sequences; roughly 7.3% are singletons. Sequenced material: CD8+ T cells sorted from PBMCs, taken 15 days after the yellow fever booster vaccination. The receptors derive from a man aged 25 to 40 who received the YFV17D yellow fever vaccine.

This clonotype was detected ten times or more. The chain employs TRBV5-1 and TRBJ2-7, with 9 bases that match TRBD1. Germline-derived CDR1 and CDR2 are SGHRS and YFSETQ. V shed 0 bases, J shed 1 base, and the junction held 2 bases outside the gene matches. The CDR3 is made up of 15 amino acids. The chain's CDR3 is CASSLAGQGSYEQYF. The CDR3 nucleotides read TGCGCCAGCAGCTTGGCGGGACAGGGTTCCTACGAGCAGTACTTC. The full variable domain, its missing parts supplied by reference TRBV5-1 and TRBJ2-7, is KAGVTQTPRYLIKTRGQQVTLSCSPISGHRSVSWYQQTPGQGLQFLFEYFSETQRNKGNFPGRFSGRQFSNSRSEMNVSTLELGDSALYLCASSLAGQGSYEQYFGPGTRLTVT.

This clonotype was seen ten or more times. The chain uses TRBV30 and TRBJ2-5; D not resolved. The CDR3 has 14 amino acids. The germline CDR1 and CDR2 sequences are GTSNPN and SVGIG (reference sequence). Trimming removed 1 base at V and 5 bases at J, with 14 bases between. The CDR3 reads CAWSDHTNGETQYF. The CDR3 DNA reads TGTGCCTGGAGTGACCACACTAATGGGGAGACCCAGTACTTC.

This clonotype showed up many times. The chain employs TRBV6-4 and TRBJ2-2; 12 bases align to TRBD2. V was clipped by 10 bases and J by 9 bases; unmatched bases: 27. This CDR3 is 20 amino acids long. The germline V gene has CDR1 MRHNA and CDR2 SNTAGT. The CDR3: CATRTTVTETSGSARRELFF. The CDR3 DNA is TGTGCCACCCGGACAACTGTTACTGAGACTAGCGGGAGTGCTCGCCGGGAGCTGTTTTTT.

This clonotype was counted at least ten times. This sequence joins TRBV7-2 and TRBJ1-6, with D possibly TRBD1 on 5 matching bases. CDR1 and CDR2 from the germline V gene are SGHTA and FQGNSA. The length of the CDR3 is 15 residues. V lost 1 base to trimming and J lost 4 bases, with 8 bases between them. The CDR3 DNA is TGTGCCAGCAGCTTAGTAGACAGTTATAATTCACCCCTCCACTTT. It is translated as CASSLVDSYNSPLHF.

This clonotype has at least ten counts. The rearrangement joins TRBV5-4 to TRBJ2-6; D perhaps matches TRBD1 (5 bases). The germline V gene has CDR1 SGHNT and CDR2 YYREEE (reference sequence). CDR3 length: 13 amino acids. Trimming removed 4 bases at V and 9 bases at J, with 11 bases between. The CDR3 sequence: CASSPVQGNVLTF. Written as DNA, the CDR3 is TGTGCCAGCAGCCCCGTGCAGGGCAACGTCCTGACTTTC.

This clonotype has a count of ten or more. This sequence joins TRBV5-1 and TRBJ2-1; 7 positions match TRBD1. Trimming removed 8 bases from V and 8 bases from J; junction bases left unmatched: 10. The germline V gene encodes CDR1 SGHRS and CDR2 YFSETQ. The CDR3 runs to 13 residues. CDR3 loop: CASNWRQGYEQFF. CDR3 sequence (DNA): TGCGCCAGTAACTGGAGACAGGGCTATGAGCAGTTCTTC.

This clonotype came up once. This chain joins TRBV10-1 and TRBJ2-1; 7 nucleotides line up with TRBD1. This CDR3 has 14 amino acids. The V gene's germline CDR1 is WNHNN and CDR2 SYGVQD (reference sequence). Trimming cost V 9 bases and J 6 bases; bases outside gene matches: 11. DNA for the CDR3: TGCGCCAGGAAGACAGGGAGTATTAGCAATGAGCAGTTCTTC. This codes for CARKTGSISNEQFF.

This clonotype has at least ten counts. The chain joins TRBV7-2 to TRBJ2-7, with D unresolved. Between the trimmed V and J ends, which lost 5 bases and 3 bases, there was a span of 11 bases. The CDR3 totals 13 residues. Germline assignment: CDR1 SGHTA and CDR2 FQGNSA. The CDR3 DNA follows: TGTGCCAGCAGCCCCGACGCGAGCTACGAGCAGTACTTC. Translation: CASSPDASYEQYF.

In this sample, this clonotype turned up many times. V and J are TRBV7-9 and TRBJ2-3; 7 nucleotides match TRBD2. V lost 1 base to trimming and J lost 3 bases; unmatched junction nucleotides: 1. The germline V gene encodes CDR1 SEHNR and CDR2 FQNEAQ (reference sequence). This CDR3 spans 14 amino acids. The chain's CDR3 is CASSLERGTDTQYF. The CDR3 nucleotides are TGTGCCAGCAGCTTAGAGCGGGGTACAGATACGCAGTATTTT.

The V and J genes are TRBV5-1 and TRBJ2-7, with D perhaps given as TRBD1 or TRBD2 (5 bases each). This CDR3 has 16 amino acids. Trimming took off 4 bases at V and 7 bases at J, with 24 bases between the two ends. Germline CDR1 reads SGHRS; CDR2 reads YFSETQ. The CDR3 protein is CASSKNPGPGLSEQYF. CDR3 DNA: TGCGCCAGCAGCAAGAATCCGGGGCCGGGGTTGAGTGAGCAGTACTTC.

In its sample, this clonotype was seen many times. The chain recombines TRBV28 with TRBJ2-3; D is uncertain. V was trimmed by 10 bases and J by 0 bases, leaving 14 bases between them. CDR1 is MDHEN and CDR2 is SYDVKM in the germline V gene. This CDR3 contains 14 residues. The CDR3 region is CATSPGRSTDTQYF. The CDR3, as DNA: TGTGCCACCTCCCCCGGGCGAAGCACAGATACGCAGTATTTT.

At least ten counts were recorded for this clonotype. This chain joins TRBV7-9 and TRBJ2-3; D is unresolved. Germline loops: CDR1 SEHNR, CDR2 FQNEAQ (reference sequence). Trimming cost V 2 bases and J 0 bases, with 6 bases left between them. The CDR3 spans 14 residues. CDR3 protein: CASSLRVSTDTQYF. The DNA of the CDR3 is TGTGCCAGCAGCTTAAGGGTCAGCACAGATACGCAGTATTTT.

This clonotype was detected a few times. The CDR3, as DNA: TGCAGCGTTGAAGCCCCGAACGGGTACTATGGCTACACCTTC. Translation gives CSVEAPNGYYGYTF. The chain couples TRBV29-1 to TRBJ1-2; D not resolved. V shed 1 base and J shed 3 bases, with 12 bases lying between them. The CDR3 runs to 14 residues. CDR1 is SQVTM and CDR2 is ANQGSEA in the germline V gene.

This clonotype was counted many times. The chain has TRBV7-9 and TRBJ2-2; 9 positions match TRBD1. The length of the CDR3 is 15 residues. The V gene's germline CDR1 is SEHNR and CDR2 FQNEAQ (reference sequence). Unmatched junction bases numbered 0, after V lost 0 bases and J lost 4 bases. The chain's CDR3 is CASSLAGQGTGELFF. CDR3 nucleotide sequence: TGTGCCAGCAGCTTAGCGGGACAGGGCACCGGGGAGCTGTTTTTT.

This clonotype was seen repeatedly, ten times or more. The chain is built from TRBV12-3 or TRBV12-4 and TRBJ2-1; a weak D match, TRBD2 (5 bases). The V gene lost 4 bases and the J gene lost 9 bases, with 22 bases spanning the gap. This CDR3 is 16 amino acids long. The DNA for the CDR3 is TGTGCCAGCAGTTCCCCGGGATTTAGTCTGTGGGGTGAGCAGTTCTTC. Its protein product is CASSSPGFSLWGEQFF.

This clonotype has at least ten counts. This sequence joins TRBV25-1 and TRBJ2-5, with TRBD1 as a possible D gene (6 bases). The CDR3 length is 14 residues. CDR1 and CDR2 from the germline V gene are MGHDK and SYGVNS. V was trimmed by 7 bases and J by 2 bases, leaving 14 bases between them. The CDR3 region is CASTVDRQQETQYF. CDR3 nucleotide sequence: TGTGCCAGCACCGTGGACAGACAGCAAGAGACCCAGTACTTC.

This clonotype was counted ten times or more. V gene TRBV29-1 combines with J gene TRBJ2-3; tentative D call: TRBD2 (6 bases). The CDR3 totals 15 residues. Trimming took 1 base from V and 2 from J, leaving 13 bases between them. In germline, CDR1 is SQVTM, CDR2 ANQGSEA. CDR3: CSVEASGGVTDTQYF. The DNA for the CDR3 is TGCAGCGTTGAAGCGTCGGGCGGGGTCACAGATACGCAGTATTTT.

This clonotype occurred many times. The chain couples TRBV28 to TRBJ2-4, with 7 bases aligning to TRBD1. Germline CDR1 is MDHEN and CDR2 is SYDVKM. This CDR3 has 18 amino acids. V lost 4 bases to trimming and J lost 0 bases; unmatched junction nucleotides: 12. CDR3 DNA: TGTGCCAGCAGTTACCACGAAGAGGGGGCTCTAGCCAAAAACATTCAGTACTTC. It specifies CASSYHEEGALAKNIQYF.

This clonotype was seen at least ten times. V usage is TRBV6-1 and J usage is TRBJ2-7; tentatively, D is TRBD1 (5 bases). Germline V gene sequence: CDR1 MNHNS, CDR2 SASEGT. The CDR3 loop spans 15 amino acids. The V end lost 0 bases, the J end lost 3 bases, and 12 bases lay between the germline ends. The CDR3 DNA sequence: TGTGCCAGCAGTGAAGCGCCACAGGCCCTCTACGAGCAGTACTTC. Translating gives CASSEAPQALYEQYF.

This clonotype was counted between two and nine times. The chain combines TRBV20-1 with TRBJ2-5; 10 nucleotides line up with TRBD2. V shed 0 bases, J shed 5 bases, and the junction held 9 bases outside the gene matches. CDR3 length: 16 amino acids. Germline V gene sequence: CDR1 DFQATT, CDR2 SNEGSKA (reference sequence). The CDR3 protein is CSARDKREGVWETQYF. As DNA, the CDR3 is TGCAGTGCTAGAGATAAGCGGGAGGGTGTGTGGGAGACCCAGTACTTC.

This clonotype was seen a single time. This may arise from a read error, as a much more abundant clone is one base away. The chain joins TRBV9 to TRBJ2-1; 15 bases fit TRBD2. Germline CDR1 SGDLS, CDR2 YYNGEE. CDR3 length: 18 amino acids. V lost 4 bases and J lost 1; bases outside the gene matches: 6. CDR3: CASSWGLAGGSSYNEQFF. Here the CDR3 DNA reads TGTGCCAGCAGCTGGGGACTAGCGGGAGGATCGTCCTACAATGAGCAGTTCTTC.

This clonotype showed up many times. CDR3 residues: CASRARDKLIYEQYF. Written as DNA, the CDR3 is TGTGCCAGCAGAGCCCGGGACAAGCTTATCTACGAGCAGTACTTC. The V and J genes are TRBV7-6 and TRBJ2-7, with D maybe TRBD1 (6 bases). The CDR3 totals 15 residues. CDR1 is SGHVS, CDR2 FNYEAQ, per germline. The V end lost 6 bases, the J end lost 3 bases, and 18 bases lay between the germline ends.

This clonotype was recorded many times. This sequence joins TRBV7-2 and TRBJ2-1; 9 bases match TRBD1. In germline, CDR1 is SGHTA, CDR2 FQGNSA. This CDR3 is 17 amino acids long. The V segment lost 5 bases and the J segment 4 bases; nucleotides outside the gene matches: 12. The CDR3 nucleotides are TGTGCCAGCAGCCCAGTTAGCCCGGGACAGGGATACAATGAGCAGTTCTTC. Protein product: CASSPVSPGQGYNEQFF.

The table lists this clonotype with many counts. The gene calls are TRBV4-3 and TRBJ2-1; 8 bases are a match to TRBD2. The trim removed 0 bases at V and 0 bases at J, leaving 4 bases unmatched. The CDR3 length is 17 residues. Per germline, CDR1 LGHNA and CDR2 YSLEER. In DNA, the CDR3 is TGCGCCAGCAGCCAAGAGAGGGGGACTAGCTCCTACAATGAGCAGTTCTTC. Translation gives CASSQERGTSSYNEQFF.

This clonotype occurred many times. This rearrangement joins TRBV11-3 to TRBJ2-5, with a possible D match to TRBD2 (5 bases). The V gene's germline CDR1 is SGHNT and CDR2 YENEEA. The V and J ends lost 3 bases and 5 bases respectively, with 13 bases between them. This CDR3 region has 14 residues. The CDR3 here is CASSFPGTGETQYF. The DNA of the CDR3 is TGTGCCAGCAGCTTCCCGGGAACCGGGGAGACCCAGTACTTC. Based on the CDR3 plus reference TRBV11-3 and TRBJ2-5, the full variable domain is EAGVVQSPRYKIIEKKQPVAFWCNPISGHNTLYWYLQNLGQGPELLIRYENEEAVDDSQLPKDRFSAERLKGVDSTLKIQPAELGDSAVYLCASSFPGTGETQYFGPGTRLLVL.

As regards this clonotype: A read error may explain this, as a much larger clone is one base away. The chain has TRBV27 and TRBJ1-1; D ambiguous. The germline gives CDR1 MNHEY, CDR2 SMNVEV (reference sequence). V was trimmed by 9 bases and J by 3 bases, leaving 17 bases between them. The CDR3 covers 14 residues. As DNA, the CDR3 is TGTGCCAGTTGCACAGCGGGCCGACACACTGAAGCTTTCTTT. It translates to CASCTAGRHTEAFF.